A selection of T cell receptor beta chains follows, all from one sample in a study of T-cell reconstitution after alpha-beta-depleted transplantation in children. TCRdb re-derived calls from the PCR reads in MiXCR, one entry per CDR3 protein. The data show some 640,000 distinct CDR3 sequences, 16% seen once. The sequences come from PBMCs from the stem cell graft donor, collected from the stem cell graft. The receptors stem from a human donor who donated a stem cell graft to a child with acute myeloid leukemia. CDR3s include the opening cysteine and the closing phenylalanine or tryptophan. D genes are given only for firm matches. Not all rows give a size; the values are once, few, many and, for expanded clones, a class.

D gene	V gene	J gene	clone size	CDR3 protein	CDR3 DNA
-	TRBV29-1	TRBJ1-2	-	CSVAGWNYGYTF	TGCAGCGTTGCTGGGTGGAACTATGGCTACACCTTC
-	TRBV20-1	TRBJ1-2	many	CSATPPNNYGYTF	TGCAGTGCTACGCCTCCTAACAACTATGGCTACACCTTC
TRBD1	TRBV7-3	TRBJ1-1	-	CASAQGGTNTEAFF	TGTGCCAGCGCCCAGGGGGGGACGAACACTGAAGCTTTCTTT
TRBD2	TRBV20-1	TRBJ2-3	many	CSAKGDSGVARDTQYF	TGCAGTGCTAAAGGGGATAGCGGGGTCGCGAGAGATACGCAGTATTTT
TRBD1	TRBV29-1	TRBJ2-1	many	CSACRTGGSEQFF	TGCAGTGCTTGCCGGACAGGGGGCAGTGAGCAGTTCTTC
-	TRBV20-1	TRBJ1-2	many	CSAPETGKWGYTF	TGCAGTGCGCCAGAAACAGGAAAATGGGGCTACACCTTC
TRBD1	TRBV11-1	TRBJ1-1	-	CASSTHSGTGEPEAFF	TGTGCCAGCAGCACCCATTCCGGGACAGGGGAGCCTGAAGCTTTCTTT
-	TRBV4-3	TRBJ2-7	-	CASSQETTYEQYF	TGCGCCAGCAGCCAAGAAACCACCTACGAGCAGTACTTC
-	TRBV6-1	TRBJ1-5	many	CASSENRVNQPQHF	TGTGCCAGCAGTGAGAACAGGGTCAATCAGCCCCAGCATTTT
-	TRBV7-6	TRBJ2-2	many	CASSLAALTGELFF	TGTGCCAGCAGCTTAGCAGCCCTCACCGGGGAGCTGTTTTTT
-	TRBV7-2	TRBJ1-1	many	CASSLGFVGTEAFF	TGTGCCAGCAGCTTGGGGTTTGTCGGCACTGAAGCTTTCTTT
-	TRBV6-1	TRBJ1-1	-	CASSEYRTLNTEAFF	TGTGCCAGCAGTGAATATCGTACCTTGAACACTGAAGCTTTCTTT
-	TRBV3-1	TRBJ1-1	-	CASSQGRDDTEAFF	TGTGCCAGCAGCCAAGGGCGGGACGACACTGAAGCTTTCTTT
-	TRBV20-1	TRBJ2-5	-	CSARDKPVTSWETQYF	TGCAGTGCTAGAGATAAACCTGTTACCTCATGGGAGACCCAGTACTTC
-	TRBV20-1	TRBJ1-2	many	CSASPTVGYGYTF	TGCAGTGCTAGTCCGACAGTGGGCTATGGCTACACCTTC
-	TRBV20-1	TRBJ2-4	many	CSARPLAKNIQYF	TGCAGTGCGCGGCCTCTAGCCAAAAACATTCAGTACTTC
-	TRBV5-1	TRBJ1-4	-	CASSLSGDEKLFF	TGCGCCAGCAGCTTATCAGGGGATGAAAAACTGTTTTTT
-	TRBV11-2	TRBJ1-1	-	CASKGVVANTEAFF	TGTGCCAGCAAAGGAGTAGTTGCGAACACTGAAGCTTTCTTT
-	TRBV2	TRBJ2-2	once	CASSDHLPGELFF	TGTGCCAGCAGTGATCACCTTCCCGGGGAGCTGTTTTTT
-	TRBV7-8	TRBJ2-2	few	CASSLRPPGGELFF	TGTGCCAGCAGCTTAAGGCCGCCCGGCGGGGAGCTGTTTTTT
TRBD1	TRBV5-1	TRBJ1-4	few	CASSYGDRGWEKLFF	TGCGCCAGCAGCTACGGGGACAGGGGTTGGGAAAAACTGTTTTTT
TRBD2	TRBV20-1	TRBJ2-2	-	CSARVPPSGVNTGELFF	TGCAGTGCTAGAGTGCCCCCTAGCGGGGTAAACACCGGGGAGCTGTTTTTT
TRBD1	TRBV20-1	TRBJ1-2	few	CSAASPGQGATIYGYTF	TGCAGTGCCGCCAGCCCGGGACAGGGGGCCACCATCTATGGCTACACCTTC
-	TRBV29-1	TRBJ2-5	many	CSVEWGGETQYF	TGCAGCGTTGAATGGGGTGGAGAGACCCAGTACTTC
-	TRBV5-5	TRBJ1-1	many	CASSLFRETEAFF	TGTGCCAGCAGCTTGTTCAGGGAGACTGAAGCTTTCTTT
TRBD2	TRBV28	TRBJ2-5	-	CASRLGLAGGHETQYF	TGTGCCAGCAGACTAGGACTAGCGGGGGGCCACGAGACCCAGTACTTC
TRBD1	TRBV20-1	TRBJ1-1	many	CSAADRGRNTEAFF	TGCAGTGCTGCCGACAGGGGGCGGAACACTGAAGCTTTCTTT
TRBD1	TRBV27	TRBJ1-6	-	CASRSGQGGDSPLHF	TGTGCCAGCAGATCAGGACAGGGTGGTGATTCACCCCTCCACTTT
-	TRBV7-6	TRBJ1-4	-	CASSLTVLNEKLFF	TGTGCCAGCAGCTTAACAGTGCTTAATGAAAAACTGTTTTTT
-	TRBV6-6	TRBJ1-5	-	CASSHREGQPQHF	TGTGCCAGCAGTCACAGGGAGGGTCAGCCCCAGCATTTT
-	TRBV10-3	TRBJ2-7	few	CAISNSVPYEQYF	TGTGCCATCAGTAACAGCGTCCCCTACGAGCAGTACTTC
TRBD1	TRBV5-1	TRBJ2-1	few	CASSTTGGNEQFF	TGCGCCAGCAGCACAACAGGGGGCAATGAGCAGTTCTTC
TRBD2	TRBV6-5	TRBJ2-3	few	CASSSELAATDTQYF	TGTGCCAGCAGTTCCGAACTAGCGGCCACAGATACGCAGTATTTT
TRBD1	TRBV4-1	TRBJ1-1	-	CASRRQGLGTEAFF	TGCGCCAGCAGGCGACAGGGTTTGGGCACTGAAGCTTTCTTT
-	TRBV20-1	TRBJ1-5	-	CSASPDSGLNSNQPQHF	TGCAGTGCTTCTCCCGACAGTGGCCTGAATAGCAATCAGCCCCAGCATTTT
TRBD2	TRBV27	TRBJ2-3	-	CASSLGLAGMSTDTQYF	TGTGCCAGCAGTCTAGGACTAGCGGGCATGAGCACAGATACGCAGTATTTT
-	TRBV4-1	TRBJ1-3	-	CASSQGPGPAGNTIYF	TGCGCCAGCAGCCAAGGTCCCGGGCCAGCTGGAAACACCATATATTTT
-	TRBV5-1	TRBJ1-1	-	CASSLSGSLGTEAFF	TGCGCCAGCAGCTTAAGCGGCAGCCTGGGCACTGAAGCTTTCTTT
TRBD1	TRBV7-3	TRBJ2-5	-	CASSFPTTGLPETQYF	TGTGCCAGCAGCTTCCCGACGACAGGGCTCCCAGAGACCCAGTACTTC
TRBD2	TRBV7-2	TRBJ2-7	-	CASSSQRGDAYEQYF	TGTGCCAGCAGCTCCCAGCGGGGGGATGCCTACGAGCAGTACTTC
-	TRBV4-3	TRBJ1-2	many	CASSQEKGQIGYTF	TGCGCCAGCAGCCAAGAAAAGGGACAAATAGGCTACACCTTC
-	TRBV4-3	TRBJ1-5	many	CASSQDLEGGQPQHF	TGCGCCAGCAGCCAAGATCTGGAAGGGGGGCAGCCCCAGCATTTT
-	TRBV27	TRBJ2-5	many	CASSFAAGVQETQYF	TGTGCCAGCAGTTTCGCAGCAGGGGTCCAAGAGACCCAGTACTTC
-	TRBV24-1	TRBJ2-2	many	CATGEGELFF	TGTGCCACCGGTGAAGGAGAGCTGTTTTTT
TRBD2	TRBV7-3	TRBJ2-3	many	CASSISGGTGDTQYF	TGTGCCAGCAGCATTAGCGGGGGGACTGGAGATACGCAGTATTTT
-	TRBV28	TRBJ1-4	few	CASSLTGFKLFF	TGTGCCAGCAGTTTAACTGGGTTTAAACTGTTTTTT
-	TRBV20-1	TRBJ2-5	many	CSAPAQGAETQYF	TGCAGCGCGCCCGCTCAGGGAGCGGAGACCCAGTACTTC
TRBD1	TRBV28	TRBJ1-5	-	CASNTGTAYSNQPQHF	TGTGCCAGCAATACTGGGACAGCCTATAGCAATCAGCCCCAGCATTTT
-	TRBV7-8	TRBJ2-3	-	CASSLRSGSTDTQYF	TGTGCCAGCAGCTTACGATCAGGGTCCACAGATACGCAGTATTTT
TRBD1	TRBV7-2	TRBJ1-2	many	CASTGTGGHYGYTF	TGTGCCAGCACCGGGACAGGAGGTCACTATGGCTACACCTTC